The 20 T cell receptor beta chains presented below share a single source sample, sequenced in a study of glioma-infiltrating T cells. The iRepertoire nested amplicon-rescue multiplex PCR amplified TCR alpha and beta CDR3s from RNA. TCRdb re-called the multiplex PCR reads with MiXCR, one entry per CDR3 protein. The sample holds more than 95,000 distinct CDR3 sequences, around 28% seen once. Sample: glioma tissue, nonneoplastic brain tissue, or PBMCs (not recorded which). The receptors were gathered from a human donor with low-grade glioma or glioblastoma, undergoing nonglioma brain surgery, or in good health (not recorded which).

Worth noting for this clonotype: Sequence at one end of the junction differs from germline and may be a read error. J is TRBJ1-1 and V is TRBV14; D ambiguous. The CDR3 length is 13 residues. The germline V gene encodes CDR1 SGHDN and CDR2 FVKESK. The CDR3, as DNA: TGTGCCAGCATCCAAGGATTGAACACTGAAGCTTTCTTT. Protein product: CASIQGLNTEAFF.

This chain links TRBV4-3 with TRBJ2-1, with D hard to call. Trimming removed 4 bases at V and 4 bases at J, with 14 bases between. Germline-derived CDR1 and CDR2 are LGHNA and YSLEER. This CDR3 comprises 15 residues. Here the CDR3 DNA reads TGCGCCAGCAGCCGAGACTGGCGAGATTACAATGAGCAGTTCTTC. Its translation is CASSRDWRDYNEQFF.

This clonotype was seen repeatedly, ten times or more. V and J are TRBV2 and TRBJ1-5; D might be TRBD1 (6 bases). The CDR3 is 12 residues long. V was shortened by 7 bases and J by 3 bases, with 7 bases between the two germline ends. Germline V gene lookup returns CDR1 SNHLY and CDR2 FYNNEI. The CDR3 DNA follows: TGTGCCAGCAACAGGGACAATCAGCCCCAGCATTTT. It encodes CASNRDNQPQHF.

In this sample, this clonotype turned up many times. CDR3: CASSLISGTSNTEAFF. CDR3 DNA: TGTGCCAGCAGCTTAATTTCCGGGACATCGAACACTGAAGCTTTCTTT. The chain has TRBV7-9 and TRBJ1-1; tentative D call: TRBD1 (6 bases). The CDR3 has 16 residues. Trimming shortened V by 2 bases and J by 1 base, and 14 bases separated the two germline ends. Germline assignment: CDR1 SEHNR and CDR2 FQNEAQ (reference sequence).

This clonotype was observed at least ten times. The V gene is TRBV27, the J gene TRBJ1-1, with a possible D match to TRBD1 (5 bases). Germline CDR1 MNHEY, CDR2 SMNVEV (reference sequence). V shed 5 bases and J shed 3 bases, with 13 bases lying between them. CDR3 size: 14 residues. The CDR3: CASSQPGRHTEAFF. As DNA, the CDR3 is TGTGCCAGCAGTCAACCGGGACGGCACACTGAAGCTTTCTTT.

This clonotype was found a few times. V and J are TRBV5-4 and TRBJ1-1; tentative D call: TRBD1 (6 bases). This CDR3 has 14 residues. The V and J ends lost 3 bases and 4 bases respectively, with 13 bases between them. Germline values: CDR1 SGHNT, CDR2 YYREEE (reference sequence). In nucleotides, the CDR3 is TGTGCCAGCAGCTCCCAAGACAGGACCACTGAAGCTTTCTTT. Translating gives CASSSQDRTTEAFF.

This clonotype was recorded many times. The CDR3 region is CASSLTGPTDTQYF. CDR3 DNA: TGTGCCAGCAGCTTAACAGGTCCCACAGATACGCAGTATTTT. The rearrangement joins TRBV7-9 to TRBJ2-3; the D gene is possibly TRBD1 (5 bases). This CDR3 region has 14 residues. The germline gives CDR1 SEHNR, CDR2 FQNEAQ (reference sequence). The germline V and J ends were trimmed by 2 bases and 2 bases, with 8 bases remaining between them.

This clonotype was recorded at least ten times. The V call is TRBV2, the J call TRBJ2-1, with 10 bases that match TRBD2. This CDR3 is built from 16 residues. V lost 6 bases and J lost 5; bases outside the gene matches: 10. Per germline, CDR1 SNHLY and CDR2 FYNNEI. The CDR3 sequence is CASSSELLAGNNEQFF. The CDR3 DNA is TGTGCCAGCAGCTCCGAACTACTAGCGGGGAACAATGAGCAGTTCTTC.

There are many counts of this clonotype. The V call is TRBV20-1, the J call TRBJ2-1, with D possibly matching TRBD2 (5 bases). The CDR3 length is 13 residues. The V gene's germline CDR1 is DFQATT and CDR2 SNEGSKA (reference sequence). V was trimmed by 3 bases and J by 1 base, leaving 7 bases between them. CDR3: CSARTGSYNEQFF. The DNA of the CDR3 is TGCAGTGCTAGGACGGGGTCCTACAATGAGCAGTTCTTC.

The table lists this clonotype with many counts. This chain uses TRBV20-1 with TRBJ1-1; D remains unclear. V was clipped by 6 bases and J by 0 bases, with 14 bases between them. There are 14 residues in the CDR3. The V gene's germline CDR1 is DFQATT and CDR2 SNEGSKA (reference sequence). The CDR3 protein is CSAPPQNMNTEAFF. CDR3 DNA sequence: TGCAGTGCCCCTCCGCAGAACATGAACACTGAAGCTTTCTTT.

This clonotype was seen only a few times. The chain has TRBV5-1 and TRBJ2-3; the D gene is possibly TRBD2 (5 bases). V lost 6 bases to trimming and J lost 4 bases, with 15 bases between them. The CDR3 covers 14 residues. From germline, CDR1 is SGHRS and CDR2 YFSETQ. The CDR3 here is CASKTGSRADTQYF. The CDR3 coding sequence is TGCGCCAGCAAGACGGGAAGTAGGGCAGATACGCAGTATTTT.

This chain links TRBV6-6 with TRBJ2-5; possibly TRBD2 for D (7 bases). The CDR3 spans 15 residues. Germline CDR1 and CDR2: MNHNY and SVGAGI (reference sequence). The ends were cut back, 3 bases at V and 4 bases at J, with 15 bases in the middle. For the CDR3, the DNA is TGTGCCAGCAGTTATGGAGGGGGGGCCCGAGAGACCCAGTACTTC. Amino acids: CASSYGGGARETQYF.

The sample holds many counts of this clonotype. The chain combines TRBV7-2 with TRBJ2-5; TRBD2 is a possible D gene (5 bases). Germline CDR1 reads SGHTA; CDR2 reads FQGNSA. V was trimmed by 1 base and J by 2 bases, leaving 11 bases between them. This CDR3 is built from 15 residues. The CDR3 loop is CASSLVERYQETQYF. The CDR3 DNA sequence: TGTGCCAGCAGCTTAGTGGAGCGGTATCAAGAGACCCAGTACTTC.

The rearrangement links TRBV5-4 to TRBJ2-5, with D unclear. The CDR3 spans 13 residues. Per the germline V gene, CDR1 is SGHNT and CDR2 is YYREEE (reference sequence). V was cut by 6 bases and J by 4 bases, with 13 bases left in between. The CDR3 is CASTTLAGETQYF. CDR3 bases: TGTGCCAGCACTACGTTAGCTGGAGAGACCCAGTACTTC.

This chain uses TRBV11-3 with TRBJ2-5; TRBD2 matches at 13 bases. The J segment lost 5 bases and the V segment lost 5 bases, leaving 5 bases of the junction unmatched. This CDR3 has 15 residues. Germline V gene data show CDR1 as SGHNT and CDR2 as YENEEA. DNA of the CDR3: TGTGCCAGCAGCCGGGGACTAGCGGGGCCTGAGACCCAGTACTTC. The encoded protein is CASSRGLAGPETQYF.

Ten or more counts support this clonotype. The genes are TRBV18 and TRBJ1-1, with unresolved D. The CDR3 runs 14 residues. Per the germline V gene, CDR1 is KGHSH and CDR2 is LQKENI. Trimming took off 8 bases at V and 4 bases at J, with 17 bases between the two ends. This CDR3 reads CASASYPQGTEAFF. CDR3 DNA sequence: TGTGCCAGCGCATCCTACCCTCAAGGCACTGAAGCTTTCTTT.

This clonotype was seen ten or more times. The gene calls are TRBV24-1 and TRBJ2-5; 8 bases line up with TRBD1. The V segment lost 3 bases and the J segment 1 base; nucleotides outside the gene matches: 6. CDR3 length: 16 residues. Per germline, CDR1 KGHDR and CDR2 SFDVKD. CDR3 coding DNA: TGTGCCACCAGTGATAGTTTTGACAGGGGCCAAGAGACCCAGTACTTC. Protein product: CATSDSFDRGQETQYF.

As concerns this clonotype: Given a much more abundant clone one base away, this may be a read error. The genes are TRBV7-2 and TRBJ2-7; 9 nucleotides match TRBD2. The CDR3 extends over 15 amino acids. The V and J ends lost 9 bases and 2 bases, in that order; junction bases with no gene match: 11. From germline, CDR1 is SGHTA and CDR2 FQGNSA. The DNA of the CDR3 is TGTGCCAGTGCCAAGAGCGGGGGGCGAACCTACGAGCAGTACTTC. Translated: CASAKSGGRTYEQYF.

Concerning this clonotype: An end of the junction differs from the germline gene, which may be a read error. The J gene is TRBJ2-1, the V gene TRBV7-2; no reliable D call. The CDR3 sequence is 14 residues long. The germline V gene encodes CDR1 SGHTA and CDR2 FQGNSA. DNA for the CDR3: TGTGCCAGCAGCCAGAGAGAACCCTACAATGAGCAGCTCTTC. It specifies CASSQREPYNEQLF.

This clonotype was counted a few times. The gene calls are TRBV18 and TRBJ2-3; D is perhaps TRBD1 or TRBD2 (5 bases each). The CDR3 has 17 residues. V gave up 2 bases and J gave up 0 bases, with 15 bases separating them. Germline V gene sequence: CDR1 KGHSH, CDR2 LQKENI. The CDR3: CASSPYGAPSSTDTQYF. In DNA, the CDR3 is TGTGCCAGCTCACCATACGGGGCTCCCTCTAGCACAGATACGCAGTATTTT. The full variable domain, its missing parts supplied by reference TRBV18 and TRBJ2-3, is NAGVMQNPRHLVRRRGQEARLRCSPMKGHSHVYWYRQLPEEGLKFMVYLQKENIIDESGMPKERFSAEFPKEGPSILRIQQVVRGDSAAYFCASSPYGAPSSTDTQYFGPGTRLTVL.